These 9 T cell receptor beta chains came from one sample sequenced in a study of cytomegalovirus exposure and HLA in healthy donors (dated by TCRdb to 2015 to 2018). Library creation used the immunoSEQ multiplex PCR assay. For the multiplex PCR, a mixture combining 60 forward primers for TCR Vbeta segments and 13 reverse primers for TCR Jbeta segments was used. The immuneACCESS repertoire file appears here via TCRdb, limited to in-frame rearrangements. These files lack a portion of the clones; in checked studies, under half of the deficit traces to unresolved V genes, and the cause of the others is not known. This sample has some 130,000 clones in its table, and 70% to 80% of those were observed once. The ten largest clones take up roughly 2.3% of the sample. Sequenced input: PBMCs. Receptors were obtained from a man younger than 40 in good health and CMV-seronegative.

The V and J genes are TRBV6-5 and TRBJ2-7; the D is unclear. CDR1 is MNHEY, CDR2 SVGAGI, per germline. The CDR3 runs to 15 residues. V lost 6 bases and J 0 bases, leaving 15 bases between the germline ends. The CDR3 DNA is TGTGCCAGCAGCCTCATGGTTCACAGCTCCTACGAGCAGTACTTC. As protein: CASSLMVHSSYEQYF.

This sequence joins TRBV19 and TRBJ1-1, with 8 bases matching TRBD1. Germline CDR1 LNHDA, CDR2 SQIVND (reference sequence). V dropped 9 bases and J dropped 11; count of bases not matched to a gene: 11. The CDR3 contains 12 residues. The chain's CDR3 is CASHPGGRGAFF. The CDR3 DNA follows: TGTGCCAGCCACCCAGGGGGCCGCGGGGCTTTCTTT.

This chain uses TRBV5-1 with TRBJ1-1; 7 bases map to TRBD1. The trim removed 2 bases at V and 4 bases at J, leaving 2 bases unmatched. CDR1 is SGHRS, CDR2 YFSETQ, per germline. The CDR3 sequence is 13 residues long. CDR3 sequence: CASSFQGGTEAFF. The CDR3 DNA reads TGCGCCAGCAGCTTCCAGGGGGGCACTGAAGCTTTCTTT. Supplemented by reference TRBV5-1 and TRBJ1-1, the full variable domain reads KAGVTQTPRYLIKTRGQQVTLSCSPISGHRSVSWYQQTPGQGLQFLFEYFSETQRNKGNFPGRFSGRQFSNSRSEMNVSTLELGDSALYLCASSFQGGTEAFFGQGTRLTVV.

This chain uses TRBV28 with TRBJ2-7; 9 nucleotides align to TRBD2. The CDR3 contains 15 residues. Trimming at V came to 5 bases and at J to 0 bases, leaving 5 bases not matched to a gene. Germline V gene data show CDR1 as MDHEN and CDR2 as SYDVKM. In DNA form, the CDR3 reads TGTGCCAGCAGTCCGCATAGCGGGAGCTCCTACGAGCAGTACTTC. This encodes CASSPHSGSSYEQYF.

The sample holds a few counts of this clone. CDR3 DNA: TGCGCCAGCAGCTTGGTCACAGGGGACAGCGTAGTCCGTCAGTACTTC. It translates to CASSLVTGDSVVRQYF. The chain combines TRBV5-1 with TRBJ2-7, with TRBD1 matching over 7 bases. After removal of 0 bases from V and 10 bases from J, the junction contained 16 bases not matched to a gene. Germline assignment: CDR1 SGHRS and CDR2 YFSETQ. The CDR3 consists of 16 residues.

The chain joins TRBV9 to TRBJ2-5; 7 bases match TRBD1. The CDR3 is 16 amino acids. Germline CDR1 and CDR2: SGDLS and YYNGEE. V trimming: 4 bases; J trimming: 1 base; junction bases outside the gene matches: 10. The DNA of the CDR3 is TGTGCCAGCAGCCTTACGGGACAGACTTTCCAAGAGACCCAGTACTTC. Its translation: CASSLTGQTFQETQYF.

The chain links TRBV29-1 to TRBJ2-5; 7 bases are a match to TRBD1. The CDR3 runs to 14 residues. Germline V gene lookup returns CDR1 SQVTM and CDR2 ANQGSEA. Germline trimming cut 6 bases from V and 0 bases from J; bases unmatched to any gene: 7. CDR3 sequence (DNA): TGCAGCGTATTCCGGGACAGACACCAAGAGACCCAGTACTTC. Amino acids: CSVFRDRHQETQYF.

The chain combines TRBV19 with TRBJ2-3; TRBD2 aligns across 8 bases. V lost 6 bases and J lost 2; bases outside the gene matches: 7. Germline loops: CDR1 LNHDA, CDR2 SQIVND (reference sequence). There are 15 residues in the CDR3. This CDR3 is CASSRTSSLTDTQYF. The DNA of the CDR3 is TGTGCCAGTAGCCGGACTAGCAGTCTCACAGATACGCAGTATTTT.

J is TRBJ2-7 and V is TRBV9; 7 bases fit TRBD2. The CDR3 loop spans 14 amino acids. Trimming took 0 bases from V and 4 from J; bases not matched to a gene: 4. From germline, CDR1 is SGDLS and CDR2 YYNGEE. The CDR3 sequence is CASSVGGGGYEQYF. CDR3 sequence (DNA): TGTGCCAGCAGCGTAGGTGGGGGGGGGTACGAGCAGTACTTC.